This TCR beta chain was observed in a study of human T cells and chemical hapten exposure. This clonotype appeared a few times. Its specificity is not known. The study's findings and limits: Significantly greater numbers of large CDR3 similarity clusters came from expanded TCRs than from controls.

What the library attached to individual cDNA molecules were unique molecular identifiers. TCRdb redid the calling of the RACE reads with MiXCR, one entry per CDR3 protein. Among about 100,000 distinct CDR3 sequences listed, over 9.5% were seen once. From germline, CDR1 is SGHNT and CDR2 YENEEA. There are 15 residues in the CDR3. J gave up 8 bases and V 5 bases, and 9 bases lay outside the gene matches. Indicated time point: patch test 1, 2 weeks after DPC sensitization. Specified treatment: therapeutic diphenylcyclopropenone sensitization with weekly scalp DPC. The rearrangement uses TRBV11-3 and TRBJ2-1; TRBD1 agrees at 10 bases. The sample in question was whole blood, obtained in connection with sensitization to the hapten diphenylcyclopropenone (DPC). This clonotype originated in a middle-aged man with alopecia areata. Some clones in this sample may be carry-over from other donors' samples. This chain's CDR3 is CASSAGLTGGYEQFF. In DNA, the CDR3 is TGTGCCAGCAGCGCCGGGCTGACAGGGGGCTATGAGCAGTTCTTC.